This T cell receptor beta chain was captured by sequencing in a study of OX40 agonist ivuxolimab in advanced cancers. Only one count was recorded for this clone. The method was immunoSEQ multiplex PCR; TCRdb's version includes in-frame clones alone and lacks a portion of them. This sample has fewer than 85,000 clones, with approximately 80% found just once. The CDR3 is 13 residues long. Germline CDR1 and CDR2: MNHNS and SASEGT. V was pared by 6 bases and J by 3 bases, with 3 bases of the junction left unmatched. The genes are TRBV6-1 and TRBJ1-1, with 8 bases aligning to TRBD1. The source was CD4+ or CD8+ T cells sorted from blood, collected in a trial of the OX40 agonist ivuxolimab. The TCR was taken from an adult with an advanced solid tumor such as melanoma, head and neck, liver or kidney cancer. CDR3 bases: TGTGCCAGCAGCAGGGGGCCGGACACTGAAGCTTTCTTT. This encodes CASSRGPDTEAFF.